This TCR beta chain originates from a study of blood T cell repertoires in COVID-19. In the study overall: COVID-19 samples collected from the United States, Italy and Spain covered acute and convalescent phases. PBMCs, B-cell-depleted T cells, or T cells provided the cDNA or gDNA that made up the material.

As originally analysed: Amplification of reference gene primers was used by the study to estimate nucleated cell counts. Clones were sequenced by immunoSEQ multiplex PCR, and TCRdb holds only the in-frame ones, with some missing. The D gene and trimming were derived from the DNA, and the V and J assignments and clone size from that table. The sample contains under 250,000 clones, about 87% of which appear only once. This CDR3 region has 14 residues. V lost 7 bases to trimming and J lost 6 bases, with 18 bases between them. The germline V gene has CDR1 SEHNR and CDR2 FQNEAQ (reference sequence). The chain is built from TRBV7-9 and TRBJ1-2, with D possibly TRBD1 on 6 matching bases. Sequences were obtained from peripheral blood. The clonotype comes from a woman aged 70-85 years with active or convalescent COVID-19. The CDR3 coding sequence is TGTGCCAGCATTCATGGACAGCCGGCTAATGGCTACACCTTC. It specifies CASIHGQPANGYTF.